Described below is a single TCR beta chain sequence and its context. Relying on iRepertoire HTBI primers and Arm-PCR of CDR3 regions, the team built TCR beta libraries. TCRdb fed the multiplex PCR reads into MiXCR, producing one record per CDR3 protein. The table has about 540,000 distinct CDR3 sequences, approximately 13% seen once. After removal of 5 bases from V and 4 bases from J, the junction contained 14 bases not matched to a gene. Germline V lookup: CDR1 SEHNR, CDR2 FQNEAQ (reference sequence). The CDR3 covers 18 residues. The data belong to a study of regulatory T cells in long-lasting Graves disease. Regarding time point: newly diagnosed GD, antithyroid drugs for less than 3 months. PBMCs were the source of the RNA used for TCR sequencing. The data were also submitted as part of a second study, on T cells in Graves' hyperthyroidism and ophthalmopathy.

The chain has TRBV7-9 and TRBJ2-1, with 10 bases aligning to TRBD2. The material sequenced was peripheral blood mononuclear cells (PBMCs), taken at new diagnosis, from a patient treated with antithyroid drugs. The receptor comes from a man between 25 and 39 years old with Graves disease. DNA for the CDR3: TGTGCCAGCAGCATCGGGGGCGGAGGACTAGCGGAGTACAATGAGCAGTTCTTC. It encodes CASSIGGGGLAEYNEQFF.